The 3 T cell receptor beta chains below were found in one sample sequenced in a study of blood T cells in healthy people across ages. Combining a sample-barcoded 5' primer with a J-beta primer mix, a second PCR ran for about 6 to 11 cycles. Via MiXCR, TCRdb re-called the 5' RACE reads, giving one row per CDR3 protein. The sample consists of about 620,000 distinct CDR3 sequences, about 50% of them appearing once. Input material: blood. The origin of the receptors is a woman of 80 years or more in good health.

This clonotype was counted ten times or more. The V call is TRBV2, the J call TRBJ2-3; tentative D call: TRBD2 (6 bases). V was pared by 2 bases and J by 4 bases, with 16 bases between. The CDR3 loop spans 16 amino acids. Germline V gene data show CDR1 as SNHLY and CDR2 as FYNNEI. The CDR3 region is CASSEQTRDFADTQYF. DNA of the CDR3: TGTGCCAGCAGTGAACAGACCCGGGACTTCGCAGATACGCAGTATTTT.

At least ten counts were recorded for this clonotype. The rearrangement joins TRBV27 to TRBJ2-6; D remains ambiguous. This CDR3 has 19 amino acids. Germline V lookup: CDR1 MNHEY, CDR2 SMNVEV (reference sequence). The V and J ends lost 10 bases and 0 bases respectively, with 25 bases between them. The CDR3 region has the DNA TGTGCCACCCTCCCCGGTGAGCAGCCCAATCCCTCTGGGGCCAACGTCCTGACTTTC. Its translation is CATLPGEQPNPSGANVLTF. Variable domain in full (rest from reference TRBV27 and TRBJ2-6): EAQVTQNPRYLITVTGKKLTVTCSQNMNHEYMSWYRQDPGLGLRQIYYSMNVEVTDKGDVPEGYKVSRKEKRNFPLILESPSPNQTSLYFCATLPGEQPNPSGANVLTFGAGSRLTVL.

This clonotype was found a few times. The gene calls are TRBV12-3 or TRBV12-4 and TRBJ2-7; perhaps TRBD2 as D (5 bases). With the DNA end fitting TRBJ2-5 better, the J assignment may be wrong. The CDR3 runs 15 residues. CDR3 loop: CASSLGRTGSRTQYF. CDR3 coding DNA: TGTGCCAGCAGTTTGGGCAGAACGGGGTCACGGACCCAGTACTTC.